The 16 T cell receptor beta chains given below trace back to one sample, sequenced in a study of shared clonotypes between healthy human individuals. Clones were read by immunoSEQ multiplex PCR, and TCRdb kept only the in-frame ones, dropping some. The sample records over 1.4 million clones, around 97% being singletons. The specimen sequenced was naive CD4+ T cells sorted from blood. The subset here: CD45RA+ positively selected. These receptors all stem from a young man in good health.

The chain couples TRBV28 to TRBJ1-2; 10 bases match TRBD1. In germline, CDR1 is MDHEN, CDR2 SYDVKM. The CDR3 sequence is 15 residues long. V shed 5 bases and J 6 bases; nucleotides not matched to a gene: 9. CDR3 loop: CASSRPGTGVDGYTF. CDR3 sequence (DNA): TGTGCCAGCAGTCGCCCCGGGACAGGGGTCGATGGCTACACCTTC.

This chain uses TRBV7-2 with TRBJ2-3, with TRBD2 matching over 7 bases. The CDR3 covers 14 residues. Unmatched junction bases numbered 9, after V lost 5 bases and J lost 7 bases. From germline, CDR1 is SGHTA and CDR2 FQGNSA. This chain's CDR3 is CASSPPSGSYTQYF. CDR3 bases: TGTGCCAGCAGCCCCCCTAGCGGTTCCTATACGCAGTATTTT.

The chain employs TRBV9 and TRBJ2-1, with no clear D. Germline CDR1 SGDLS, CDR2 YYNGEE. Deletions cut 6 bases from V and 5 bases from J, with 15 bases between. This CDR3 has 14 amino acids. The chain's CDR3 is CASTRKAVDNEQFF. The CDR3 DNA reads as TGTGCCAGCACCCGCAAGGCCGTCGACAATGAGCAGTTCTTC.

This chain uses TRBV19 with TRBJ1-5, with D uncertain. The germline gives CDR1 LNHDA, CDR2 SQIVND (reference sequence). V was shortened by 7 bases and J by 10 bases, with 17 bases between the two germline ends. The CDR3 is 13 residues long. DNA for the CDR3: TGTGCCAGTAAATCGGCAGCATCATACCCCCAGCATTTT. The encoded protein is CASKSAASYPQHF.

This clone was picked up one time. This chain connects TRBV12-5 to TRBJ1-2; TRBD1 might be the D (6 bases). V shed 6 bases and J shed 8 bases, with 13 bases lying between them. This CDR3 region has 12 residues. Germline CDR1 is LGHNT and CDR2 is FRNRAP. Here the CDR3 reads CASGAWGGGYTF. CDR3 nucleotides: TGTGCTAGTGGGGCGTGGGGGGGCGGCTACACCTTC.

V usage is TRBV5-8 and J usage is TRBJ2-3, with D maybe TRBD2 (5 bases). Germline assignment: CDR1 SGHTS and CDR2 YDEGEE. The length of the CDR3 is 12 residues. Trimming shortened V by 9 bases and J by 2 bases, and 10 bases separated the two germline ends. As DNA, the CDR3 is TGTGCCAAGGGAGCATACACAGATACGCAGTATTTT. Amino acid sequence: CAKGAYTDTQYF.

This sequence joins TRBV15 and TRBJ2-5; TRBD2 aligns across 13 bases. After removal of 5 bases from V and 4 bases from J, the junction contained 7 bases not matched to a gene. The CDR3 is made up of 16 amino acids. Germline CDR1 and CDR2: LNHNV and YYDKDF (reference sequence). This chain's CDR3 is CATSGPLAGGLETQYF. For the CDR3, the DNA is TGTGCCACCAGCGGCCCACTAGCGGGAGGGCTAGAGACCCAGTACTTC.

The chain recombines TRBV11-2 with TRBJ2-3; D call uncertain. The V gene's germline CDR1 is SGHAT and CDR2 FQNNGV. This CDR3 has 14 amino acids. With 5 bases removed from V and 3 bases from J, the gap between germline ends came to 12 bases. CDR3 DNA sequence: TGTGCCAGCAGCCGTTTGGACGGGACAGATACGCAGTATTTT. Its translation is CASSRLDGTDTQYF. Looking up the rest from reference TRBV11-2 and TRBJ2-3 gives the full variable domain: EAGVAQSPRYKIIEKRQSVAFWCNPISGHATLYWYQQILGQGPKLLIQFQNNGVVDDSQLPKDRFSAERLKGVDSTLKIQPAKLEDSAVYLCASSRLDGTDTQYFGPGTRLTVL.

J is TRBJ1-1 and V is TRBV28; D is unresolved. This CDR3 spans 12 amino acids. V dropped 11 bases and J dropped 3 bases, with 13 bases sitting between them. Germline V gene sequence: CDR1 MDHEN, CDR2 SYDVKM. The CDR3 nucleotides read TGTGCCTATTCCGGTTTGTACACTGAAGCTTTCTTT. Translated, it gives CAYSGLYTEAFF.

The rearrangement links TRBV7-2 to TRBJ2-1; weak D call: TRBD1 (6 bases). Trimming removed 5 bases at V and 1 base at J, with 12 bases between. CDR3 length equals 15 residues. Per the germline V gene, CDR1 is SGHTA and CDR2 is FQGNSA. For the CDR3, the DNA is TGTGCCAGCAGCCTGGGGGCGGGTTCCTACAATGAGCAGTTCTTC. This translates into CASSLGAGSYNEQFF.

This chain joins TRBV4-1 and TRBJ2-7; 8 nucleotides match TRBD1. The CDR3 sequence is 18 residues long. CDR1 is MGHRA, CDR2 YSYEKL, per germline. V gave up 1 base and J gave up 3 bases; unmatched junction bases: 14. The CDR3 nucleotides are TGCGCCAGCAGCCAAGGCCCGGACAGGGCACTCTTCGACTACGAGCAGTACTTC. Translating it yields CASSQGPDRALFDYEQYF.

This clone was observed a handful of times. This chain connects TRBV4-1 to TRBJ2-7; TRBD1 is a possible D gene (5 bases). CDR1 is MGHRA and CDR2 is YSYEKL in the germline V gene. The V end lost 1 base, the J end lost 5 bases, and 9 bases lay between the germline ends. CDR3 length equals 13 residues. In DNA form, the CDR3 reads TGCGCCAGCAGCCAAGTAGGGGTACACGAGCAGTACTTC. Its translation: CASSQVGVHEQYF.

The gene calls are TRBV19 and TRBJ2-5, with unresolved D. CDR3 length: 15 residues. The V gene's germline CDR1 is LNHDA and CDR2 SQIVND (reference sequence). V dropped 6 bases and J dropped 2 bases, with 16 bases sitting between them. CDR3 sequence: CASSPGSSGQETQYF. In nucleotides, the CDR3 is TGTGCCAGTAGCCCCGGCTCATCCGGGCAAGAGACCCAGTACTTC. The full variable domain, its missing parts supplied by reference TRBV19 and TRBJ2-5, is DGGITQSPKYLFRKEGQNVTLSCEQNLNHDAMYWYRQDPGQGLRLIYYSQIVNDFQKGDIAEGYSVSREKKESFPLTVTSAQKNPTAFYLCASSPGSSGQETQYFGPGTRLLVL.

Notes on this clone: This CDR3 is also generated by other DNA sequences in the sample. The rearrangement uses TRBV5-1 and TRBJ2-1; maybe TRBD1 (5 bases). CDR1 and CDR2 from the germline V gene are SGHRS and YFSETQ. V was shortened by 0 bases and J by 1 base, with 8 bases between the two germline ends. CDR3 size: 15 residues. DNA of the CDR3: TGCGCCAGCAGCTTGGAAGGGGCTTCCTACAATGAGCAGTTCTTC. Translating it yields CASSLEGASYNEQFF.

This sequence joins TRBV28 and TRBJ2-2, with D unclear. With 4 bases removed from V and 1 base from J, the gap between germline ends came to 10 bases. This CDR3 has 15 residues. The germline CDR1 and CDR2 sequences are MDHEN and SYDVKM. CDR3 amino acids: CASSSVWRNTGELFF. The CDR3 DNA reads TGTGCCAGCAGTTCCGTGTGGCGGAACACCGGGGAGCTGTTTTTT.

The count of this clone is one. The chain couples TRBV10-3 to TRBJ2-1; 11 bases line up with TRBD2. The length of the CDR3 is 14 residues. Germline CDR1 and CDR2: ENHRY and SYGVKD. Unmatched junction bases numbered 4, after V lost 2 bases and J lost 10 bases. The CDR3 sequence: CAISEELAGGEQFF. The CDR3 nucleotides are TGTGCCATCAGTGAGGAGCTAGCGGGAGGCGAGCAGTTCTTC.